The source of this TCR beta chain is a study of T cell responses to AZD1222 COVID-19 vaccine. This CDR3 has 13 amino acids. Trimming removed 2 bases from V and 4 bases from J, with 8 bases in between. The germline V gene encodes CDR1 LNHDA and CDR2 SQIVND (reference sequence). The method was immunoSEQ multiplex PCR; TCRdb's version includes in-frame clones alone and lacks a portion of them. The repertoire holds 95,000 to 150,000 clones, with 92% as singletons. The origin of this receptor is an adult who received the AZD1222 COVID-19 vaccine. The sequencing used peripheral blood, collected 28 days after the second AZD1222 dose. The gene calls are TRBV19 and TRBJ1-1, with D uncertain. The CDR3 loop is CASSINRGTEAFF. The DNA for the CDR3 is TGTGCCAGTAGTATAAATCGTGGCACTGAAGCTTTCTTT.